Following are 16 T cell receptor beta chains from one sample sequenced in a study of blood T cell repertoires in COVID-19 (dated by TCRdb to the early 2020s). Library generation was performed with the immunoSEQ multiplex PCR assay. Sourced from immuneACCESS, this table was stored by TCRdb with only in-frame sequences that have V and J called. A share of the clones is absent; for the studies checked, an unresolved V gene accounts for under half, and the remainder has no known explanation. This sample comprises around 340,000 clones, about 88% of them detected only once. Of the sample, just over 7% falls within the top ten clones. Sequencing used peripheral blood. These TCRs come from a woman aged 55-75 years with COVID-19, enrolled during active disease.

The chain is built from TRBV7-3 and TRBJ1-6; 8 bases map to TRBD1. Looked up from germline, CDR1 is SGHTA and CDR2 is FQGTGA. The CDR3 runs to 15 residues. J gave up 9 bases and V 3 bases, and 7 bases lay outside the gene matches. For the CDR3, the DNA is TGTGCCAGCAGCTTCGGACAGGGCTACAGTTCACCCCTCCACTTT. Translating gives CASSFGQGYSSPLHF.

This clone has only a few counts. V gene TRBV4-3 combines with J gene TRBJ2-5; a possible D gene is TRBD2 (6 bases). Trimming cost V 0 bases and J 4 bases, with 12 bases left between them. The length of the CDR3 is 15 residues. In germline, CDR1 is LGHNA, CDR2 YSLEER. The CDR3 spells CASSQEVGRGETQYF. The CDR3 nucleotides read TGCGCCAGCAGCCAAGAAGTGGGGCGGGGAGAGACCCAGTACTTC.

The chain employs TRBV29-1 and TRBJ2-1; D might be TRBD2 (5 bases). The CDR3 spans 15 residues. Germline-derived CDR1 and CDR2 are SQVTM and ANQGSEA. Between the trimmed V and J ends, which lost 4 bases and 5 bases, there was a span of 18 bases. The CDR3 sequence: CSVAEWGRGNNEQFF. CDR3 nucleotides: TGCAGCGTTGCCGAGTGGGGAAGAGGGAACAATGAGCAGTTCTTC.

This clone was detected only a few times. The J gene is TRBJ2-7, the V gene TRBV6-2 or TRBV6-3; 11 bases are shared with TRBD2. J lost 0 bases, V lost 2 bases, and 12 bases had no gene match. The CDR3 has 19 amino acids. The germline V gene encodes CDR1 MNHEY and CDR2 SVGEGT. The CDR3 region has the DNA TGTGCCAGCAGTTACGCGGGCCTAGCGGGGGGCCCCAGCTCCTACGAGCAGTACTTC. Translating it yields CASSYAGLAGGPSSYEQYF.

This chain links TRBV7-3 with TRBJ1-1, with D tentatively TRBD1 (6 bases). The CDR3 runs to 16 residues. Trimming took 1 base from V and 1 from J, leaving 13 bases between them. Germline CDR1 and CDR2: SGHTA and FQGTGA. CDR3 sequence reads: CASSLSPTGPNTEAFF. The CDR3 nucleotides read TGTGCCAGCAGCTTAAGCCCGACAGGACCGAACACTGAAGCTTTCTTT.

The CDR3 DNA reads as TGTGCCAGCAGCCAAACCTCCGCTGGGGCGAACTACAATGAGCAGTTCTTC. Its translation is CASSQTSAGANYNEQFF. The chain carries TRBV3-1 (or the pseudogene TRBV3-2) and TRBJ2-1; a weak D match, TRBD1 (5 bases). The CDR3 is 17 amino acids. The germline V and J ends were trimmed by 2 bases and 3 bases, with 17 bases remaining between them. Germline-derived CDR1 and CDR2 are LGHDT and YNNKEL (reference sequence).

V is TRBV10-3 and J is TRBJ2-3; D gene uncertain. Deletions cut 4 bases from V and 4 bases from J, with 9 bases between. CDR1 is ENHRY and CDR2 is SYGVKD in the germline V gene. The CDR3 is 13 amino acids. The CDR3 sequence is CAISVTVADTQYF. In DNA form, the CDR3 reads TGTGCCATCAGTGTAACTGTTGCAGATACGCAGTATTTT.

The rearrangement uses TRBV30 and TRBJ2-5; 8 bases agree with TRBD2. The junction had 11 bases not matched to a gene; V was cut back by 5 bases and J by 3 bases. CDR1 and CDR2 from the germline V gene are GTSNPN and SVGIG (reference sequence). The CDR3 is made up of 15 amino acids. Here the CDR3 reads CAWGSHSGVEETQYF. The CDR3 nucleotides are TGTGCCTGGGGTTCTCATAGCGGGGTAGAAGAGACCCAGTACTTC. Full variable domain (missing parts from reference TRBV30 and TRBJ2-5): SQTIHQWPATLVQPVGSPLSLECTVEGTSNPNLYWYRQAAGRGLQLLFYSVGIGQISSEVPQNLSASRPQDRQFILSSKKLLLSDSGFYLCAWGSHSGVEETQYFGPGTRLLVL.

This sequence joins TRBV2 and TRBJ1-5; weak D call: TRBD1 (6 bases). V dropped 8 bases and J dropped 2 bases, with 16 bases sitting between them. Germline assignment: CDR1 SNHLY and CDR2 FYNNEI. The CDR3 consists of 15 residues. The CDR3: CASLAGTSRNQPQHF. The CDR3 DNA reads as TGTGCCAGCTTAGCCGGGACATCTCGCAATCAGCCCCAGCATTTT.

The chain employs TRBV4-3 and TRBJ2-5, with TRBD2 matching 8 bases. Trimming cost V 1 base and J 5 bases; bases outside gene matches: 15. The CDR3 extends over 18 amino acids. Germline loops: CDR1 LGHNA, CDR2 YSLEER. CDR3 DNA sequence: TGCGCCAGCAGCCAAGTTGGGCTAGCGGGTGTTGCGAGCGAGACCCAGTACTTC. Its translation: CASSQVGLAGVASETQYF.

The V and J genes are TRBV27 and TRBJ1-5, with 7 bases fitting TRBD1. Per germline, CDR1 MNHEY and CDR2 SMNVEV (reference sequence). V lost 6 bases to trimming and J lost 1 base; unmatched junction nucleotides: 9. CDR3 length: 16 amino acids. The CDR3 nucleotides are TGTGCCAGCAGGACGATCGGGACAGACAGCAATCAGCCCCAGCATTTT. Residues: CASRTIGTDSNQPQHF.

The CDR3 spells CASGQGQYTQYF. In nucleotides, the CDR3 is TGCGCCAGTGGACAGGGGCAATACACGCAGTATTTT. This chain connects TRBV5-1 to TRBJ2-3, with TRBD1 identical over 9 bases. The CDR3 runs 12 residues. The V gene's germline CDR1 is SGHRS and CDR2 YFSETQ. V was pared by 8 bases and J by 9 bases, with 7 bases of the junction left unmatched.

This clone has only one observation. The chain recombines TRBV2 with TRBJ1-1; D is uncertain. Germline lookup yields CDR1 SNHLY and CDR2 FYNNEI. Trimming removed 4 bases from V and 0 bases from J, with 6 bases in between. The CDR3 has 13 residues. DNA of the CDR3: TGTGCCAGCAGTGTAGAGGTGAACACTGAAGCTTTCTTT. This sequence encodes CASSVEVNTEAFF.

This clone was detected only a few times. The genes are TRBV6-5 and TRBJ1-3; D is unclear. The V end was cut by 6 bases, the J end by 4 bases, with 4 bases between. Germline assignment: CDR1 MNHEY and CDR2 SVGAGI. This CDR3 spans 11 amino acids. CDR3 DNA: TGTGCCAGCAGCCGGGGAAACACCATATATTTT. Amino acid sequence: CASSRGNTIYF.

The V call is TRBV2, the J call TRBJ2-2, with D perhaps TRBD1 (5 bases). Germline assignment: CDR1 SNHLY and CDR2 FYNNEI. V lost 5 bases and J 3 bases, leaving 10 bases between the germline ends. The CDR3 consists of 14 residues. The CDR3 sequence: CASSFQGHTGELFF. The CDR3 DNA follows: TGTGCCAGCAGTTTCCAGGGTCACACCGGGGAGCTGTTTTTT.

The chain is built from TRBV6-5 and TRBJ2-1; 10 positions match TRBD1. Germline lookup yields CDR1 MNHEY and CDR2 SVGAGI. This CDR3 has 14 amino acids. Germline trimming cut 7 bases from V and 3 bases from J; bases unmatched to any gene: 3. CDR3 sequence reads: CASKRDRGYNEQFF. The CDR3 coding sequence is TGTGCCAGCAAAAGGGACAGGGGCTACAATGAGCAGTTCTTC.